This T cell receptor beta chain was sequenced in a study of T cell responses to AZD1222 COVID-19 vaccine (dated by TCRdb to the early 2020s). General notes on the study: A total of about 250 trial participants underwent TCR sequencing, of whom around 210 had received two doses of AZD1222 and 26 had received two doses of the MenACWY control vaccine. Enrollment into the trials was organized by age into subgroups of 18-55, 56-69 and 70-plus years, and those subgroups contained roughly 150, 30 and 60 TCR-sequenced participants, respectively.

The sample's time point, from its label and the paper: about 28 days (+/-7) after the second vaccine dose. AZD1222 recipients given second doses at about 4 weeks or at about 12 weeks were pooled, since spike-specific TCR depth and breadth were not found to differ between the two schedules. Vaccinee samples came from UK trials COV001 and COV002, including a single-blind randomized controlled phase 2/3 trial of AZD1222 (ChAdOx1 nCoV-19) in healthy adults. Trial participant PBMC samples were collected at day 0 and day 28 after the second dose for TCRbeta chain sequencing. The CDR3 regions of human TCRbeta chains were subjected to immunosequencing. The source study handled its data this way. TCRs in the repertoires were compared against a reference library of SARS-CoV-2-specific TCRs that had been generated with the MIRA antigen-specificity platform. Breadth was defined as the fraction of unique TCRs that were SARS-CoV-2-associated, and depth was defined as the fraction of total T cells that were SARS-CoV-2-associated. Using the MIRA data, every spike-specific TCR was mapped to the spike region that the TCR reacted to and assigned to either a CD4 or a CD8 class. Log10-transformed breadth and depth values were compared by one-way ANOVA with Sidak's multiple comparisons tests. As stored in TCRdb, this immuneACCESS dataset retains in-frame rearrangements with V and J assigned. A fraction of the clones does not appear; measured against another copy, unresolved V genes explain less than half of the discrepancy, and the remainder lacks a known reason. That table supplies the V and J calls and clone size; D and trimming were determined from the DNA. The sample table contains tens of thousands of clones; only one count was recorded for roughly 90% of them. The ten largest make up approximately 2.4% of the sample.

The germline V gene yields MNHEY for CDR1 and SVGAGI for CDR2. The junction shows trimming of 6 bases on V and 7 bases on J, and the gene matches do not reach 8 bases of it. The CDR3 holds 14 amino acids from the cysteine to the phenylalanine. The read is trimmed to its CDR3 DNA, 42 bases read in frame from base 1. As regards this clone: Its cognate antigen has yet to be identified. No base quality information exists; no much larger clone differs at one position.

Here is what the overall study found, with its caveats: Vaccine-associated CD4 TCRs spanned the whole spike protein, with dominant responses in regions 160-218 and 743-854. Only five to seven AZD1222 recipients were SARS-CoV-2 seropositive at baseline, limiting conclusions about previously exposed vaccinees. Nearly half of unique spike-specific TCRs reportedly recognized epitopes outside regions mutated in the B.1.351 and B.1.1.7 variants. In the small 56-69-year group, the increase in depth fell short of significance, most likely because of low power. After two AZD1222 doses, spike-specific TCR breadth and depth were significantly higher than at day 0 and than in MenACWY recipients. Participants were mostly white British, with more females than males. The authors suggested clonal diversity may have been underestimated. No day 14 peak-response samples were available, so repertoires were characterized only after the peak T cell response.

This specimen consisted of peripheral blood, obtained 28 days after the second AZD1222 dose. This TCR was recovered from an adult who received the AZD1222 COVID-19 vaccine. This chain joins TRBV6-5 to TRBJ2-2, with 7 central nucleotides matching TRBD1. The nucleotides are TGTGCCAGCAGCGTAGACAGGGTGATCGGGGAGCTGTTTTTT. It is translated as CASSVDRVIGELFF.